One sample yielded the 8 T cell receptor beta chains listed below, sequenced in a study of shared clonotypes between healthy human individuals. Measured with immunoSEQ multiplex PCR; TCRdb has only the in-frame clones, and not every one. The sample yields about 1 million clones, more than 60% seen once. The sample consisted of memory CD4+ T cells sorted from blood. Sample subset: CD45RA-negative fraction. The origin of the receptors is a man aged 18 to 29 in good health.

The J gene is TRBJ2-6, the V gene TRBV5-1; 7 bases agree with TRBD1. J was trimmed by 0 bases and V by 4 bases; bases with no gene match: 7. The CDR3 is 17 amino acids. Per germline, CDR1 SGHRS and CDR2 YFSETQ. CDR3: CASSPGQVASGANVLTF. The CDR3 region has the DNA TGCGCCAGCAGCCCAGGACAGGTAGCCTCTGGGGCCAACGTCCTGACTTTC.

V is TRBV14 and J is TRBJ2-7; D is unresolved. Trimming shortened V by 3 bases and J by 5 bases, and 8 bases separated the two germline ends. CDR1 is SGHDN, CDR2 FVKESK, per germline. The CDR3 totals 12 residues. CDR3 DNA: TGTGCCAGCAGCCAGGCTTACCACGAGCAGTACTTC. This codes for CASSQAYHEQYF.

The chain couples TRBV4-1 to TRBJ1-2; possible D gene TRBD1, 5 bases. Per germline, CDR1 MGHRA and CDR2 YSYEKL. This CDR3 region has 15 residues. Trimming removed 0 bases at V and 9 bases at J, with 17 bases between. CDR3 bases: TGCGCCAGCAGCCAAGATCTGAACAGGTCGGGCAGCTACACCTTC. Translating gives CASSQDLNRSGSYTF.

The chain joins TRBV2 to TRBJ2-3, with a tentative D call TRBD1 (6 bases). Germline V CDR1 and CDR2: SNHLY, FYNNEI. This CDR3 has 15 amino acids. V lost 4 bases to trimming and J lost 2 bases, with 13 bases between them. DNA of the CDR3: TGTGCCAGCAGTGCTGGAGCAGGGGTCACAGATACGCAGTATTTT. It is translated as CASSAGAGVTDTQYF.

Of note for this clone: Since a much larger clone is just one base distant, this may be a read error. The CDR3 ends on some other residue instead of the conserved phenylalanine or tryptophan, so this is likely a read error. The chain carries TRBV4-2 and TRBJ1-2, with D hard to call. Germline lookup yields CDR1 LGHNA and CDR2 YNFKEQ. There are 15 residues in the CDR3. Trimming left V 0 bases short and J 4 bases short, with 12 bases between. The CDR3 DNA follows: TGTGCCAGCAGCCAAGACCTGACCTCAGGCTATGGCTACACCTCC. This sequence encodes CASSQDLTSGYGYTS.

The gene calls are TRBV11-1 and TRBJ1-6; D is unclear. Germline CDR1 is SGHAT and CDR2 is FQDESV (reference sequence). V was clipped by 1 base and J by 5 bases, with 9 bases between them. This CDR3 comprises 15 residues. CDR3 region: CASSLEAHHNSPLHF. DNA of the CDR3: TGTGCCAGCAGCTTAGAGGCACACCATAATTCACCCCTCCACTTT.

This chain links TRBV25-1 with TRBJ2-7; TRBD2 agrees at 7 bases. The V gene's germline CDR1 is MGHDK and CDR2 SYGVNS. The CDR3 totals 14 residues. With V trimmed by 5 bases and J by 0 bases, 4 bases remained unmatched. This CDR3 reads CASSRLADSYEQYF. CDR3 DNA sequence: TGTGCCAGCAGTCGGCTAGCGGACTCCTACGAGCAGTACTTC.

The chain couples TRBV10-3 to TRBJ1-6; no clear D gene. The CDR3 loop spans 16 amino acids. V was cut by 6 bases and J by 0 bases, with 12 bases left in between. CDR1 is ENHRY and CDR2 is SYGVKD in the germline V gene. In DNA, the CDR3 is TGTGCCATCAGGGGGTCCTCTAGCTCCTATAATTCACCCCTCCACTTT. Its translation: CAIRGSSSSYNSPLHF.